This T cell receptor (beta chain) derives from a study of blood T cell repertoires in COVID-19. Study-wide context: T cells, B-cell-depleted T cells, or PBMCs provided the cDNA or gDNA that served as material.

This clone was observed a few times. V lost 3 bases and J lost 6, with 11 bases in between. CDR1 is DFQATT, CDR2 SNEGSKA, per germline (reference sequence). The CDR3 is made up of 13 amino acids. In the original processing: How many nucleated cells were present was estimated from reference gene primer amplification. Produced via immunoSEQ multiplex PCR; TCRdb's table is partial and in-frame only. V and J calls and clone size come straight from that table; D and trimming were deduced from the DNA. The table records fewer than 600,000 clones, 89% of them present only once. This chain connects TRBV20-1 to TRBJ2-2; D perhaps matches TRBD2 (5 bases). This receptor was obtained from a man between 18 and 35 years old with COVID-19, enrolled during active disease. Specimen: peripheral blood. The CDR3 DNA is TGCAGTGCTAGTAAATCGAGGGCCGGGGAGCTGTTTTTT. This gives the protein CSASKSRAGELFF.